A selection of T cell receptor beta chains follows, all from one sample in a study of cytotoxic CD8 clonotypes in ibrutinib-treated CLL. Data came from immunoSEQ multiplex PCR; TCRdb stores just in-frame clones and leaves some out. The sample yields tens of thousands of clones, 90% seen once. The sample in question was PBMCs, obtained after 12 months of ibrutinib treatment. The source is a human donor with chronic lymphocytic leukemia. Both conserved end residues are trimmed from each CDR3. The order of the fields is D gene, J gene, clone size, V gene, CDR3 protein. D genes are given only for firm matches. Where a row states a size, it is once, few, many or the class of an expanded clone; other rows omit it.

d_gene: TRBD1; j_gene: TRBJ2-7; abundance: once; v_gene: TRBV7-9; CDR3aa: ASSFPGQGLEQY
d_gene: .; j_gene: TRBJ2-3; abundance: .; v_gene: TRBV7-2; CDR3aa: ASSLEYTDTQY
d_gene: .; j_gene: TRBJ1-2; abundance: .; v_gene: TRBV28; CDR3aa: ASTRSDYGYT
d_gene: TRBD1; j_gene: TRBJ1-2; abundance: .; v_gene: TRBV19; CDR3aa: ASSFWTGRYGYT
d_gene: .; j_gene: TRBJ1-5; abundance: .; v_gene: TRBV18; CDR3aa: ASSPAGDQPQH
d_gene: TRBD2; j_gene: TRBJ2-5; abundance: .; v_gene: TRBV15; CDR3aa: ATSSRTSGAVTQY
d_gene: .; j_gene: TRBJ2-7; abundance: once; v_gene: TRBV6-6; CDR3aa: ASTMDGSSYEQY
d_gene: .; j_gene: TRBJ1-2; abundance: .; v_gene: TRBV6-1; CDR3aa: ASSEPPENYGYT
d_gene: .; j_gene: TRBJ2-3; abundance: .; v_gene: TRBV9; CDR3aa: ASTSQASTDTQY
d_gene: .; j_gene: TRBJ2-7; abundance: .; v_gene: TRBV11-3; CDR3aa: ASSLVGDIISYEQY
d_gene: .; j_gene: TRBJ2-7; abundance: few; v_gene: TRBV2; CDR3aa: ASSVRVSYYEQY
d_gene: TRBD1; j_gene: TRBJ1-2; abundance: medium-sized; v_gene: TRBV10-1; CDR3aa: ASRGAGGDYGYT
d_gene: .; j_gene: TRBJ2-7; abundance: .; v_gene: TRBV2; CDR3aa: ASRKQGSSDEQY
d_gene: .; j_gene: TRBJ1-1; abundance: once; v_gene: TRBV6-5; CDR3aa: ASSPPRGKNTEAF
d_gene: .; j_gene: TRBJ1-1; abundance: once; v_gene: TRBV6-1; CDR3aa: ASSEPQQNTEAF
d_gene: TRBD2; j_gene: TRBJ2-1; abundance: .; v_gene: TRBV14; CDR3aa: ASSQTSGYNEQF
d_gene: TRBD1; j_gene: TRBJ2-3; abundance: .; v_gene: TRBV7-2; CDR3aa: ASTQSPGTGVDTQY
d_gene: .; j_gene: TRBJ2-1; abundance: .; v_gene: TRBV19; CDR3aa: ASRQGGWNEQF
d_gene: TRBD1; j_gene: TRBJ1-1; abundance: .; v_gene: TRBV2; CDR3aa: ASDRGGYTEAF
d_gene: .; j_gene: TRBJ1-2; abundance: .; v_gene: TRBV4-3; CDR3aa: ASSQVSQGQDKYGYT
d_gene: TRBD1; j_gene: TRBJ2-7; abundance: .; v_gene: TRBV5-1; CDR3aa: ASSSGQGYEQY
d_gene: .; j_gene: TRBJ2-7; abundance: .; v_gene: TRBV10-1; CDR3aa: ASRGSSYEQY
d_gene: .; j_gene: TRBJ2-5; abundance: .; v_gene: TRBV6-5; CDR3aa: ASSYYGGETQY
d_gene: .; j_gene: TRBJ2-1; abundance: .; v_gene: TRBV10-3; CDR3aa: AINPGSTNEQF
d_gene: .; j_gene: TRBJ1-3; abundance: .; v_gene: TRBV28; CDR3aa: ASKAQGDGNTIY
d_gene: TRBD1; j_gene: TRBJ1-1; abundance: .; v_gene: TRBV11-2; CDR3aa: ASSFQTGAMNTEAF
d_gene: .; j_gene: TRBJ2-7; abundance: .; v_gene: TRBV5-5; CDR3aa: ASSLGGRQVSYEQY
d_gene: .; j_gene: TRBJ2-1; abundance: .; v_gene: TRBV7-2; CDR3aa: ASSPFSGMGGEQF
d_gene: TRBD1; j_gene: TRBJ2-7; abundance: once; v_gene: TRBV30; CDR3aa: AWSVYGTGHEQY
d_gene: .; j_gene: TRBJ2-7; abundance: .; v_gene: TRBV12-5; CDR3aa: ASGLAPGRQFSYEQY
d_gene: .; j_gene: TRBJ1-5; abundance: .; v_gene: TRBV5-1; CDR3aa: ASSLDGVGDQPQH
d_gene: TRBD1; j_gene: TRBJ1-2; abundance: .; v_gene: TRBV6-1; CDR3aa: ASRNRGEEGYT
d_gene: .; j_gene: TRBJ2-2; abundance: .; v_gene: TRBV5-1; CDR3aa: ASSPWAGLLSGELF
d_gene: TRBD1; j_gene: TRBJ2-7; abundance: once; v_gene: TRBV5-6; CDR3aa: ASSLGQGDEQY
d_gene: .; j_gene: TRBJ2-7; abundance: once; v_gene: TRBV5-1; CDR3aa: ASRTGPRNEQY
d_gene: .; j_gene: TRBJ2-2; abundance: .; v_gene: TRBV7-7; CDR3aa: ASSLVPGQGNTGELF
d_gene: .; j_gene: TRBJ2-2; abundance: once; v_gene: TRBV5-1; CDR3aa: ASSLSPENTGELF
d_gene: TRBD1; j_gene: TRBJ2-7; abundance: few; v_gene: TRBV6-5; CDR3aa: ASSPGTGSSYEQY
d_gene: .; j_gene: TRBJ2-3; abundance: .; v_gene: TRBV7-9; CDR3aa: ASSPGEGTDTQY
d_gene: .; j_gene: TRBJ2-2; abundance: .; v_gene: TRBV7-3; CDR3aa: ASRDSSTGELF
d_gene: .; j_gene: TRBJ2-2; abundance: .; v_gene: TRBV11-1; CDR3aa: ASSLEGVGGAGELF
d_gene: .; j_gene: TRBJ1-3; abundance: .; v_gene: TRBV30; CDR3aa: ASGSSGNTIY
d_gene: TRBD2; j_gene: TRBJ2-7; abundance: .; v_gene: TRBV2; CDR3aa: ASSITSGAHYEQY
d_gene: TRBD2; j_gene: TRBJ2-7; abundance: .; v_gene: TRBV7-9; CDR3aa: ASSSTSSGMGEQY
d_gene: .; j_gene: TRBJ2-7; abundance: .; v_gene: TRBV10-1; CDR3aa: ASTTLTISYEQY
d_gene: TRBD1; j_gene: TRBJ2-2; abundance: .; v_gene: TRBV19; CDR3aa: ATPSTGPNTGELF
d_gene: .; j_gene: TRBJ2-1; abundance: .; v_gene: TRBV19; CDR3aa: ASSNGQYNEQF
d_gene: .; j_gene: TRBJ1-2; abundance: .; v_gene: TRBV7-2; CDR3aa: ASSLAHTSYGYT
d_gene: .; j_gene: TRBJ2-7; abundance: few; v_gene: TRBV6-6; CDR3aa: ASSYMAVTSYEQY
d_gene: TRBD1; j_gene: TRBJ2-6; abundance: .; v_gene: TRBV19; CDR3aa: ASSTYPGQGAVSGANVLT
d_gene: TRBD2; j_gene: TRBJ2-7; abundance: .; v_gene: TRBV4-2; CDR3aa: ASSRGTSFSEQY
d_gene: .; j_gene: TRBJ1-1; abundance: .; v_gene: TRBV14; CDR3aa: ASSPYARILNTEAF
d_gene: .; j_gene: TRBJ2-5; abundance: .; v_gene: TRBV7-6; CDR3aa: ASSYPGETQY